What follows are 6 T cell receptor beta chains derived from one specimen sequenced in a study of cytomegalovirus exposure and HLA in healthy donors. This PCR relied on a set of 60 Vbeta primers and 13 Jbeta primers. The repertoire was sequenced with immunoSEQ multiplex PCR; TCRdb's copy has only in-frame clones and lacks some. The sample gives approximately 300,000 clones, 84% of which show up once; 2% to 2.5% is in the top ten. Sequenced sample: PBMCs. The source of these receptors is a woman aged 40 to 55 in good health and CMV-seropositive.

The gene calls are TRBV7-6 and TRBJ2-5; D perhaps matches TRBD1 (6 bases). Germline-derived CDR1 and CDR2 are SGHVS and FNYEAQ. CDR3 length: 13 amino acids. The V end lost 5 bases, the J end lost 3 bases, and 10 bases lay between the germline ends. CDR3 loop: CASSRGQKETQYF. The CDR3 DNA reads TGTGCCAGCAGCCGGGGACAAAAAGAGACCCAGTACTTC. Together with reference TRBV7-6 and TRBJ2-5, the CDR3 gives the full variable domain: GAGVSQSPRYKVTKRGQDVALRCDPISGHVSLYWYRQALGQGPEFLTYFNYEAQQDKSGLPNDRFSAERPEGSISTLTIQRTEQRDSAMYRCASSRGQKETQYFGPGTRLLVL.

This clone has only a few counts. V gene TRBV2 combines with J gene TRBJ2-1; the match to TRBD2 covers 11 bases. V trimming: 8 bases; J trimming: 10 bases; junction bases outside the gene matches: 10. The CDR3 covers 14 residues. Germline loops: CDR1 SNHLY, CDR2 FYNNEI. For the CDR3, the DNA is TGTGCCAGCGAGGAGACTAGCGGGATTAACGAGCAGTTCTTC. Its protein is CASEETSGINEQFF.

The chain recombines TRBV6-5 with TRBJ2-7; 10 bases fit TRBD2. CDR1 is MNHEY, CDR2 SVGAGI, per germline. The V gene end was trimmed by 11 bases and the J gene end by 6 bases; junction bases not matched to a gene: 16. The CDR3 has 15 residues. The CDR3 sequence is CASWASGSGTREQYF. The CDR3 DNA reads TGTGCCTCGTGGGCTAGCGGGAGTGGGACCCGCGAGCAGTACTTC.

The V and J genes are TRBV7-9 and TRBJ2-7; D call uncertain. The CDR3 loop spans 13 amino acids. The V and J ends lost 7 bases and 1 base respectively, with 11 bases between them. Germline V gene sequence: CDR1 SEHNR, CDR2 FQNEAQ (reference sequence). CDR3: CASIFAGSYEQYF. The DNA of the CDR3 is TGTGCCAGCATATTCGCCGGGTCCTACGAGCAGTACTTC. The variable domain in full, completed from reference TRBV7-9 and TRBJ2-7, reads DTGVSQNPRHKITKRGQNVTFRCDPISEHNRLYWYRQTLGQGPEFLTYFQNEAQLEKSRLLSDRFSAERPKGSFSTLEIQRTEQGDSAMYLCASIFAGSYEQYFGPGTRLTVT.

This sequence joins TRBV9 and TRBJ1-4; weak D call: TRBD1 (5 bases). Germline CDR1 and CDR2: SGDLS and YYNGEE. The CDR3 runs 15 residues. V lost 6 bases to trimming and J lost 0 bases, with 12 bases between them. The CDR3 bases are TGTGCCAGCACTAGGGGCTACTCAACTAATGAAAAACTGTTTTTT. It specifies CASTRGYSTNEKLFF.

CDR3: CASSRLAGVAPTGELFF. Here the CDR3 DNA reads TGTGCCAGCAGCCGGCTAGCGGGAGTTGCACCCACCGGGGAGCTGTTTTTT. The chain carries TRBV5-6 and TRBJ2-2, with 10 bases lining up with TRBD2. Germline values: CDR1 SGHDT, CDR2 YYEEEE. V dropped 4 bases and J dropped 4; count of bases not matched to a gene: 10. The CDR3 runs to 17 residues.